The 21 T cell receptor beta chains reported below all come from one sample, sequenced in a study of blood T cells in healthy people across ages. PCR was performed a second time for 7 to 11 cycles using a sample-barcoded 5' primer and a J-beta primer mix. From the 5' RACE reads, TCRdb called clonotypes with MiXCR, one entry per CDR3 protein. The sample holds fewer than 1,000,000 distinct CDR3 sequences, under 55% seen once. The material sequenced was blood. The receptor source for this set is a man aged 55 to 69 in good health.

This clonotype has a handful of counts. The chain links TRBV3-1 to TRBJ2-6, with TRBD2 identical over 7 bases. Germline-derived CDR1 and CDR2 are LGHDT and YNNKEL (reference sequence). The CDR3 is made up of 15 amino acids. Trimming removed 8 bases from V and 0 bases from J; junction bases left unmatched: 4. CDR3 in amino acids: CASRDYNSGANVLTF. The CDR3 DNA is TGTGCCAGCCGGGACTATAACTCTGGGGCCAACGTCCTGACTTTC.

This clonotype was recorded a few times. The rearrangement links TRBV7-9 to TRBJ1-2; no firm D call. Germline V gene data show CDR1 as SEHNR and CDR2 as FQNEAQ (reference sequence). Deletions cut 8 bases from V and 4 bases from J, with 11 bases between. The CDR3 spans 12 residues. The CDR3 protein is CASGVGSYGYTF. The CDR3 DNA is TGTGCCAGCGGTGTTGGTAGCTATGGCTACACCTTC.

The rearrangement links TRBV29-1 to TRBJ1-5; 8 bases map to TRBD1. V lost 8 bases to trimming and J lost 0 bases; unmatched junction nucleotides: 3. The CDR3 contains 13 residues. CDR1 and CDR2 from the germline V gene are SQVTM and ANQGSEA. CDR3 DNA sequence: TGCAGCATAGGACAGGGTAGCAATCAGCCCCAGCATTTT. Its protein product is CSIGQGSNQPQHF.

The chain carries TRBV20-1 and TRBJ1-6, with D possibly being TRBD1 (5 bases). The CDR3 is 14 residues long. Deletions cut 5 bases from V and 7 bases from J, with 15 bases between. The germline CDR1 and CDR2 sequences are DFQATT and SNEGSKA (reference sequence). The CDR3 coding sequence is TGCAGTGCTCTCCACAGGAGAACGAATTCACCCCTCCACTTT. Translating gives CSALHRRTNSPLHF.

The gene calls are TRBV6-6 and TRBJ2-6, with D possibly being TRBD1 or TRBD2 (6 bases each). The CDR3 has 16 residues. CDR1 is MNHNY, CDR2 SVGAGI, per germline (reference sequence). V was trimmed by 6 bases and J by 4 bases, leaving 16 bases between them. CDR3 coding DNA: TGTGCCAGCAGGCCTGAAGGGGGGCCAGGGGCCAACGTCCTGACTTTC. Its translation: CASRPEGGPGANVLTF.

This clonotype has a handful of counts. The chain combines TRBV11-2 with TRBJ2-4; TRBD1 matches 7 bases. With V trimmed by 5 bases and J by 0 bases, 7 bases remained unmatched. The CDR3 extends over 16 amino acids. Per the germline V gene, CDR1 is SGHAT and CDR2 is FQNNGV. The CDR3 is CASSTWTGEAKNIQYF. In nucleotides, the CDR3 is TGTGCCAGCAGCACCTGGACAGGCGAAGCCAAAAACATTCAGTACTTC.

This clonotype was detected a few times. This chain joins TRBV18 and TRBJ2-5; D may be TRBD2 (5 bases). V dropped 10 bases and J dropped 3 bases, with 18 bases sitting between them. This CDR3 is 14 amino acids long. Per the germline V gene, CDR1 is KGHSH and CDR2 is LQKENI. The CDR3 nucleotides read TGTGCCACTGGAGGTGGGCTGGGAGAAGAGACCCAGTACTTC. Residues: CATGGGLGEETQYF.

The CDR3 spells CASSRQGDGYEQYF. The CDR3, as DNA: TGTGCCAGCAGTCGACAGGGGGACGGCTACGAGCAGTACTTC. This sequence joins TRBV27 and TRBJ2-7; 9 nucleotides match TRBD1. CDR1 is MNHEY and CDR2 is SMNVEV in the germline V gene (reference sequence). V was clipped by 5 bases and J by 3 bases; unmatched bases: 5. This CDR3 spans 14 amino acids.

The chain uses TRBV6-2 or TRBV6-3 and TRBJ2-7; TRBD1 matches 10 bases. This CDR3 contains 15 residues. Germline trimming cut 6 bases from V and 3 bases from J; bases unmatched to any gene: 8. Germline values: CDR1 MNHEY, CDR2 SVGEGT. CDR3 in DNA: TGTGCCAGCAGCCCTACCGGGACAGGGGTCTACGAGCAGTACTTC. This sequence encodes CASSPTGTGVYEQYF.

The J gene is TRBJ2-1, the V gene TRBV5-6, with 8 bases matching TRBD1. With the DNA end fitting TRBJ2-7 better, the J assignment may be wrong. There are 16 residues in the CDR3. Looked up from germline, CDR1 is SGHDT and CDR2 is YYEEEE. CDR3 DNA sequence: TGTGCCAGCATCCTTAGGACAGGGAGCTCCTACAATGAGCAGTACTTC. It is translated as CASILRTGSSYNEQYF.

The rearrangement links TRBV7-9 to TRBJ1-1, with TRBD1 as a possible D gene (5 bases). There are 13 residues in the CDR3. The V gene lost 9 bases and the J gene lost 1 base, with 12 bases spanning the gap. Germline V gene lookup returns CDR1 SEHNR and CDR2 FQNEAQ (reference sequence). The CDR3 protein is CASLRGSNTEAFF. CDR3 coding DNA: TGTGCCAGTCTCCGGGGGTCGAACACTGAAGCTTTCTTT. The full variable domain, rest sourced from reference TRBV7-9 and TRBJ1-1, is DTGVSQNPRHKITKRGQNVTFRCDPISEHNRLYWYRQTLGQGPEFLTYFQNEAQLEKSRLLSDRFSAERPKGSFSTLEIQRTEQGDSAMYLCASLRGSNTEAFFGQGTRLTVV.

This chain links TRBV4-3 with TRBJ2-7; a weak D match, TRBD1 (5 bases). V lost 1 base, J lost 5 bases, and 15 bases lay in between. Germline V gives CDR1 LGHNA, CDR2 YSLEER. CDR3 size: 15 residues. DNA of the CDR3: TGCGCCAGCAGCCAAGGTTCAGGGTTTAAAGACGAGCAGTACTTC. Translated: CASSQGSGFKDEQYF.

The chain has TRBV28 and TRBJ2-1; either TRBD1 or TRBD2 may supply D (7 bases each). CDR1 is MDHEN and CDR2 is SYDVKM in the germline V gene. The CDR3 contains 13 residues. With 8 bases removed from V and 7 bases from J, the gap between germline ends came to 15 bases. CDR3 region: CASARGGQNEQFF. The CDR3 DNA follows: TGTGCCAGCGCCAGGGGGGGGCAGAATGAGCAGTTCTTC.

This clonotype occurred a few times. The rearrangement uses TRBV10-3 and TRBJ2-3; no clear D gene. The CDR3 has 13 residues. Trimming cost V 4 bases and J 3 bases, with 8 bases left between them. CDR1 and CDR2 (germline): ENHRY, SYGVKD. This CDR3 reads CAISVNPTDTQYF. CDR3 sequence (DNA): TGTGCCATCAGTGTTAACCCGACAGATACGCAGTATTTT.

This clonotype showed up just a few times. The rearrangement joins TRBV7-8 to TRBJ2-7; D might be TRBD1 (5 bases). Germline V gives CDR1 SGHVS, CDR2 FQNEAQ. The CDR3 extends over 15 amino acids. Trimming pared 2 bases from V and 4 bases from J, leaving 15 bases between. The DNA of the CDR3 is TGTGCCAGCAGCTTAAGGGGCTCCCTCGGTTACGAGCAGTACTTC. Its protein product is CASSLRGSLGYEQYF.

There are many counts of this clonotype. V gene TRBV30 combines with J gene TRBJ1-2; TRBD1 matches at 10 bases. Trimming cost V 0 bases and J 8 bases; bases outside gene matches: 9. In germline, CDR1 is GTSNPN, CDR2 SVGIG (reference sequence). The length of the CDR3 is 15 residues. The CDR3 DNA reads as TGTGCCTGGAGTGTACTCGAGGGACAGGGGCGCGGCTACACCTTC. Residues: CAWSVLEGQGRGYTF.

Points on this clonotype: The germline gene is not matched at one end of the junction; a read error may be the cause. The J gene is TRBJ2-5, the V gene TRBV28; unclear D gene. The DNA matches TRBJ2-7 better at its end, which makes the J call doubtful. Germline V CDR1 and CDR2: MDHEN, SYDVKM. The CDR3 spans 12 residues. The CDR3 DNA follows: TGTACCAGCAGTTTATTGGGCAACGAGCAGTACTTC. Its protein is CTSSLLGNEQYF.

This clonotype was counted a few times. This rearrangement joins TRBV20-1 to TRBJ2-5; tentatively, D is TRBD1 or TRBD2 (5 bases each). V was shortened by 0 bases and J by 2 bases, with 13 bases between the two germline ends. This CDR3 has 15 amino acids. Looked up from germline, CDR1 is DFQATT and CDR2 is SNEGSKA (reference sequence). Written as DNA, the CDR3 is TGCAGTGCTAGAGATCCGAGGGGTGTTCAAGAGACCCAGTACTTC. It is translated as CSARDPRGVQETQYF.

This clonotype was detected only a few times. Here the CDR3 DNA reads TGTGCCAGCAGTTACAACCCCACAGATACGCAGTATTTT. Translation: CASSYNPTDTQYF. This chain uses TRBV6-2 or TRBV6-3 with TRBJ2-3; D uncertain. Looked up from germline, CDR1 is MNHEY and CDR2 is SVGEGT. The ends were cut back, 2 bases at V and 2 bases at J, with 5 bases in the middle. The CDR3 loop spans 13 amino acids.

The chain is built from TRBV6-5 and TRBJ2-7, with 7 bases lining up with TRBD1. J gave up 4 bases and V 5 bases, and 11 bases lay outside the gene matches. The CDR3 totals 15 residues. CDR1 and CDR2 from the germline V gene are MNHEY and SVGAGI. The DNA of the CDR3 is TGTGCCAGCAGTACCTCCAGGGGGTTCCTTTACGAGCAGTACTTC. It specifies CASSTSRGFLYEQYF.

The table lists this clonotype with a few counts. The chain uses TRBV12-3 or TRBV12-4 and TRBJ2-7; 10 bases align to TRBD1. The CDR3 extends over 15 amino acids. V trimming: 6 bases; J trimming: 2 bases; junction bases outside the gene matches: 7. The CDR3 sequence: CASSGPGTGAYEQYF. As DNA, the CDR3 is TGTGCCAGCAGCGGACCTGGGACAGGGGCCTACGAGCAGTACTTC.